This is a list of T cell receptor beta chains from one sample in a study of PD-1 blockade in classical Hodgkin lymphoma. Here immunoSEQ multiplex PCR was the method, and the copy in TCRdb shows in-frame clones only, minus some. The repertoire holds roughly 100,000 clones, with around 90% as singletons. Here the sequenced sample was peripheral blood mononuclear cells (PBMCs), taken before the fourth cycle of nivolumab. These receptors came from a human donor with classical Hodgkin lymphoma. The CDR3 runs from the conserved cysteine through the conserved F or W. The D gene is left open where the match is weak. Clone size is shown for a subset of rows, as once, few, many or a class of expanded clone.

.	.	TRBJ2-2	TRBV6-1	CASVGLNTGELFF	TGTGCCAGCGTAGGACTTAACACCGGGGAGCTGTTTTTT
.	.	TRBJ2-3	TRBV13	CASSLPRRGTDTQYF	TGTGCCAGCAGCCTACCAAGGCGGGGCACAGATACGCAGTATTTT
.	TRBD1	TRBJ2-1	TRBV10-1	CASSEAGTGGVSFF	TGCGCCAGCAGTGAGGCCGGGACAGGGGGAGTATCGTTCTTC
few	.	TRBJ1-5	TRBV19	CASRQGSQPQHF	TGTGCCAGTAGGCAGGGCTCTCAGCCCCAGCATTTT
.	TRBD1	TRBJ2-3	TRBV6-1	CASSAGQGEAKPTQYF	TGTGCCAGCAGTGCGGGACAGGGGGAGGCAAAGCCCACGCAGTATTTT
.	.	TRBJ2-2	TRBV13	CASSLAGELFF	TGTGCCAGCAGCTTAGCCGGGGAGCTGTTTTTT
.	TRBD1	TRBJ1-2	TRBV27	CASSSTTGGRGYGYTF	TGTGCCAGCAGTTCGACCACAGGGGGCCGCGGCTATGGCTACACCTTC
.	.	TRBJ2-7	TRBV10-1	CASRVFYEQYF	TGCGCCAGCAGGGTTTTCTACGAGCAGTACTTC
.	.	TRBJ2-3	TRBV5-6	CASSFTTGVLGGEVDTQYF	TGTGCCAGCAGCTTCACAACAGGGGTTCTTGGCGGGGAGGTAGATACGCAGTATTTT
.	TRBD2	TRBJ2-7	TRBV11-3	CASSRGGRGEQYF	TGTGCCAGCAGCCGGGGCGGGAGAGGTGAGCAGTACTTC
few	.	TRBJ2-7	TRBV6-4	CASSVSRGTYEQYF	TGTGCCAGCAGTGTCTCCCGGGGAACCTACGAGCAGTACTTC
.	.	TRBJ2-7	TRBV29-1	CSVEDRVHEQYF	TGCAGCGTTGAAGATCGAGTCCACGAGCAGTACTTC
.	TRBD2	TRBJ2-3	TRBV7-9	CASSLAVNSGRVTDTQYF	TGTGCCAGCAGCTTAGCGGTGAATAGCGGGAGGGTCACAGATACGCAGTATTTT
.	.	TRBJ2-7	TRBV30	CAWRRVNEQYF	TGTGCCTGGAGGAGGGTTAACGAGCAGTACTTC
.	TRBD1	TRBJ1-1	TRBV25-1	CASTDRTGVAFF	TGTGCCAGCACCGATAGGACAGGGGTGGCTTTCTTT
.	.	TRBJ2-3	TRBV4-3	CASILRVWVTDTQYF	TGCGCCAGCATCTTAAGAGTCTGGGTAACAGATACGCAGTATTTT
.	.	TRBJ1-2	TRBV6-6	CASSGGWGYTF	TGTGCCAGCAGTGGGGGCTGGGGCTACACCTTC
.	.	TRBJ2-7	TRBV7-9	CASSDQGWTNEQYF	TGTGCCAGCAGCGATCAGGGGTGGACCAACGAGCAGTACTTC
.	.	TRBJ2-5	TRBV9	CASSVDYGQETQYF	TGTGCCAGCAGCGTAGATTATGGGCAAGAGACCCAGTACTTC
.	TRBD1	TRBJ2-7	TRBV5-5	CASSLGPGQGTYEQYF	TGTGCCAGCAGCTTGGGGCCGGGACAGGGAACCTACGAGCAGTACTTC
.	.	TRBJ2-1	TRBV7-8	CASSLPGQYNEQFF	TGTGCCAGCAGCCTACCGGGACAATACAATGAGCAGTTCTTC
.	.	TRBJ1-1	TRBV9	CASSVGLGDMNTEAFF	TGTGCCAGCAGCGTAGGGCTCGGTGATATGAACACTGAAGCTTTCTTT
.	.	TRBJ1-3	TRBV7-9	CASSLTAAVDDTQRNF	TGTGCCAGCAGCTTAACCGCAGCGGTTGATGACACCCAGCGAAATTTT
.	.	TRBJ2-5	TRBV7-2	CASTSSFGARGETQYF	TGTGCCAGCACCAGCTCGTTCGGGGCGCGAGGAGAGACCCAGTACTTC
.	TRBD2	TRBJ2-7	TRBV5-6	CASSLDLAGAYEQYF	TGTGCCAGCAGCTTGGATCTAGCGGGAGCCTACGAGCAGTACTTC
.	TRBD2	TRBJ2-3	TRBV2	CASDRAGSTDTQYF	TGTGCCAGCGATCGAGCGGGAAGCACAGATACGCAGTATTTT
.	.	TRBJ2-1	TRBV7-9	CASRSYNEQFF	TGTGCCAGCAGGTCCTACAATGAGCAGTTCTTC
.	.	TRBJ1-2	TRBV5-1	CASSLFREEGYTF	TGCGCCAGCAGCTTGTTCAGGGAGGAGGGCTACACCTTC
.	.	TRBJ2-7	TRBV20-1	CSAQLVAEQYF	TGCAGTGCTCAACTAGTTGCCGAGCAGTACTTC
.	TRBD1	TRBJ2-7	TRBV15	CATSRARDRDNEQYF	TGTGCCACCAGCAGAGCCCGGGACAGGGACAACGAGCAGTACTTC
.	TRBD1	TRBJ1-5	TRBV2	CASSWGQGEGPQHF	TGTGCCAGCAGTTGGGGACAGGGCGAGGGTCCCCAGCATTTT
.	.	TRBJ2-7	TRBV10-1	CASSESWDSYEQYF	TGCGCCAGCAGTGAGTCGTGGGATTCCTACGAGCAGTACTTC
.	.	TRBJ2-2	TRBV6-5	CASSYSTSNTGELFF	TGTGCCAGCAGTTACTCGACTTCCAACACCGGGGAGCTGTTTTTT
.	TRBD1	TRBJ2-2	TRBV18	CASSKNRGDTGELFF	TGTGCCAGCTCAAAAAACAGGGGGGACACCGGGGAGCTGTTTTTT
.	TRBD1	TRBJ2-1	TRBV7-9	CASSLGRGQGRSSYNEQFF	TGTGCCAGCAGCTTAGGCAGAGGACAGGGTAGGAGCTCCTACAATGAGCAGTTCTTC
.	TRBD1	TRBJ2-7	TRBV5-6	CASNRQGAGYEQYF	TGTGCCAGCAACCGACAGGGGGCTGGGTACGAGCAGTACTTC
.	TRBD1	TRBJ1-2	TRBV18	CASSPLQSSQGGDGYTF	TGTGCCAGCTCACCACTACAAAGCTCACAGGGGGGCGATGGCTACACCTTC